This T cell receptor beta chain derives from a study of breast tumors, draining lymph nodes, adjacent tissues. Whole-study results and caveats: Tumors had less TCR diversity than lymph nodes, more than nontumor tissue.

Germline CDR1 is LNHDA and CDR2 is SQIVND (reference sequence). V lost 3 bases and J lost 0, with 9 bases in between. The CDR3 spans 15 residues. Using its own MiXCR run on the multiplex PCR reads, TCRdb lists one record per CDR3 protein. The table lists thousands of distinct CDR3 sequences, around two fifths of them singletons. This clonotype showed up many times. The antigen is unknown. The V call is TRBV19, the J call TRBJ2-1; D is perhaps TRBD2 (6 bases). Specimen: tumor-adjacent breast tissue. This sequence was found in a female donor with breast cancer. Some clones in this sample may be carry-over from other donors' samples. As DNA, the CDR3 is TGTGCCAGTAGTATGGAGGGGAGCTCCTACAATGAGCAGTTCTTC. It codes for CASSMEGSSYNEQFF.